Below, 25 T cell receptor beta chains from the same sample are listed, as sequenced in a study of blood T cell repertoires in COVID-19. The protocol was immunoSEQ multiplex PCR, while the TCRdb copy is restricted to in-frame clones and leaves out a portion. The sample has 250,000 or so clones, roughly four fifths seen once. The specimen sequenced was peripheral blood. The receptors shown here come from a man aged 80 or over with acute or convalescent COVID-19.

The chain carries TRBV28 and TRBJ1-4; D is unresolved. Per germline, CDR1 MDHEN and CDR2 SYDVKM. The CDR3 runs to 13 residues. Trimming stripped 3 bases from V and 6 bases from J, with 8 bases between. CDR3 residues: CASSFEGYEKLFF. The CDR3 nucleotides are TGTGCCAGCAGTTTCGAGGGATATGAAAAACTGTTTTTT.

This sequence joins TRBV5-6 and TRBJ2-7, with D tentatively TRBD1 (5 bases). Trimming took 4 bases from V and 3 from J, leaving 8 bases between them. Looked up from germline, CDR1 is SGHDT and CDR2 is YYEEEE. The CDR3 spans 12 residues. CDR3 DNA: TGTGCCAGCAGCATCAGGGACTACGAGCAGTACTTC. Residues: CASSIRDYEQYF.

The genes are TRBV3-1 (or the pseudogene TRBV3-2) and TRBJ1-5, with D possibly matching TRBD1 (5 bases). Trimming left V 1 base short and J 5 bases short, with 9 bases between. In germline, CDR1 is LGHDT, CDR2 YNNKEL (reference sequence). This CDR3 is 14 amino acids long. The CDR3 loop is CASSQVAGDQPQHF. The DNA for the CDR3 is TGTGCCAGCAGCCAAGTGGCGGGGGATCAGCCCCAGCATTTT.

The V and J genes are TRBV6-1 and TRBJ1-1; TRBD1 might be the D (6 bases). CDR1 is MNHNS, CDR2 SASEGT, per germline. Trimming took off 3 bases at V and 10 bases at J, with 15 bases between the two ends. The CDR3 runs to 13 residues. CDR3: CASSEGGGAGAFF. The DNA for the CDR3 is TGTGCCAGCAGTGAGGGCGGGGGGGCCGGAGCTTTCTTT.

CDR3 sequence (DNA): TGTGCCAGCAGCCCAGGGGCCTCCGGCGGCTACACCTTC. As protein: CASSPGASGGYTF. The chain recombines TRBV25-1 with TRBJ1-2; a weak D match, TRBD1 (6 bases). V was cut by 6 bases and J by 8 bases, with 16 bases left in between. The CDR3 is 13 amino acids. CDR1 is MGHDK and CDR2 is SYGVNS in the germline V gene.

In its sample, this clone was seen a few times. The V and J genes are TRBV7-8 and TRBJ2-1; 8 nucleotides align to TRBD2. This CDR3 region has 19 residues. J gave up 0 bases and V 1 base, and 11 bases lay outside the gene matches. From germline, CDR1 is SGHVS and CDR2 FQNEAQ. The CDR3 is CASSLVYAGGISSYNEQFF. CDR3 nucleotides: TGTGCCAGCAGCTTAGTGTATGCGGGGGGAATAAGCTCCTACAATGAGCAGTTCTTC.

This clone was seen a single time. This rearrangement joins TRBV19 to TRBJ2-2, with a tentative D call TRBD2 (6 bases). V dropped 3 bases and J dropped 6 bases, with 8 bases sitting between them. The germline gives CDR1 LNHDA, CDR2 SQIVND (reference sequence). CDR3 length equals 13 residues. Here the CDR3 reads CASSMSGAGELFF. Here the CDR3 DNA reads TGTGCCAGTAGTATGTCGGGGGCCGGGGAGCTGTTTTTT.

V gene TRBV5-1 combines with J gene TRBJ1-2; tentative D call: TRBD1 (6 bases). There are 14 residues in the CDR3. V lost 0 bases, J lost 2 bases, and 8 bases lay in between. Germline assignment: CDR1 SGHRS and CDR2 YFSETQ. In DNA, the CDR3 is TGCGCCAGCAGCTTGGAGGGGGAAAACTATGGCTACACCTTC. Its protein is CASSLEGENYGYTF.

This chain joins TRBV7-6 and TRBJ1-4, with 10 positions matching TRBD1. CDR1 and CDR2 from the germline V gene are SGHVS and FNYEAQ. The CDR3 is 16 amino acids. Trimming cost V 1 base and J 7 bases; bases outside gene matches: 6. CDR3 in amino acids: CASSLGGQGPSEKLFF. The CDR3, as DNA: TGTGCCAGCAGCTTAGGGGGACAGGGGCCCTCTGAAAAACTGTTTTTT.

This chain links TRBV25-1 with TRBJ1-2; 8 bases match TRBD1. Trimming at V came to 6 bases and at J to 5 bases, leaving 8 bases not matched to a gene. CDR3 length: 14 amino acids. CDR1 MGHDK and CDR2 SYGVNS come from the germline V gene. CDR3 residues: CASSRGTGGYGYTF. The CDR3 DNA follows: TGTGCCAGCAGCCGAGGGACAGGCGGGTATGGCTACACCTTC.

V gene TRBV7-9 combines with J gene TRBJ2-7, with a tentative D call TRBD1 (6 bases). Trimming stripped 8 bases from V and 0 bases from J, with 14 bases between. Germline values: CDR1 SEHNR, CDR2 FQNEAQ (reference sequence). The CDR3 totals 14 residues. This CDR3 reads CASVKTGYSYEQYF. CDR3 DNA sequence: TGTGCCAGCGTCAAGACAGGTTACTCCTACGAGCAGTACTTC.

The chain has TRBV18 and TRBJ2-5; 10 bases align to TRBD1. V lost 3 bases and J lost 5; bases outside the gene matches: 6. Germline loops: CDR1 KGHSH, CDR2 LQKENI. The CDR3 runs 15 residues. The CDR3 nucleotides read TGTGCCAGCTCACCGCGACAGGGGGCCGAGGAGACCCAGTACTTC. Its protein is CASSPRQGAEETQYF.

The chain recombines TRBV5-4 with TRBJ2-2; D call uncertain. This CDR3 region has 14 residues. Germline V lookup: CDR1 SGHNT, CDR2 YYREEE (reference sequence). V was pared by 0 bases and J by 1 base, with 4 bases between. CDR3 in DNA: TGTGCCAGCAGCTTGGTTCTGAACACCGGGGAGCTGTTTTTT. Translating gives CASSLVLNTGELFF.

V gene TRBV28 combines with J gene TRBJ2-7; D perhaps matches TRBD2 (6 bases). Looked up from germline, CDR1 is MDHEN and CDR2 is SYDVKM. The V end lost 4 bases, the J end lost 2 bases, and 9 bases lay between the germline ends. The CDR3 is 13 amino acids. CDR3 coding DNA: TGTGCCAGCAGTTGGGGGGTTCCCTACGAGCAGTACTTC. Amino acid sequence: CASSWGVPYEQYF.

V and J are TRBV6-5 and TRBJ2-4, with 9 bases fitting TRBD1. V lost 5 bases to trimming and J lost 8 bases; unmatched junction nucleotides: 7. The CDR3 contains 14 residues. In germline, CDR1 is MNHEY, CDR2 SVGAGI. The CDR3 DNA follows: TGTGCCAGCAGTCGAACAGGGGGCGCCGACATTCAGTACTTC. The encoded protein is CASSRTGGADIQYF.

The table lists this clone with a count of one. The chain couples TRBV7-2 to TRBJ1-2; D unclear. Trimming pared 3 bases from V and 0 bases from J, leaving 11 bases between. The CDR3 totals 15 residues. Germline CDR1 and CDR2: SGHTA and FQGNSA. This chain's CDR3 is CASSFGWGANYGYTF. Written as DNA, the CDR3 is TGTGCCAGCAGCTTCGGATGGGGAGCTAACTATGGCTACACCTTC.

The J gene is TRBJ2-3, the V gene TRBV19; 14 bases match TRBD2. The CDR3 runs 18 residues. With 3 bases clipped from V and 0 bases from J, the junction kept 5 bases outside the gene matches. Germline-derived CDR1 and CDR2 are LNHDA and SQIVND (reference sequence). This chain's CDR3 is CASSIRTSGRRSTDTQYF. Written as DNA, the CDR3 is TGTGCCAGTAGTATTAGGACTAGCGGGAGGCGGAGCACAGATACGCAGTATTTT.

This clone has just a few counts. The chain joins TRBV5-1 to TRBJ1-1; a possible D gene is TRBD1 (5 bases). The germline V gene encodes CDR1 SGHRS and CDR2 YFSETQ. The V gene lost 4 bases and the J gene lost 1 base, with 14 bases spanning the gap. This CDR3 spans 15 amino acids. The CDR3 reads CASSLRAGENTEAFF. The CDR3 nucleotides are TGCGCCAGCAGCCTCCGGGCGGGGGAGAACACTGAAGCTTTCTTT.

The J gene is TRBJ1-2, the V gene TRBV5-1; maybe TRBD1 (5 bases). The V end was cut by 2 bases, the J end by 9 bases, with 11 bases between. CDR1 and CDR2 (germline): SGHRS, YFSETQ. The CDR3 is made up of 12 amino acids. CDR3 nucleotide sequence: TGCGCCAGCAGCTTAGAACAGGTGCGCTACACCTTC. It is translated as CASSLEQVRYTF.

The rearrangement uses TRBV5-4 and TRBJ2-5, with 10 bases identical to TRBD1. CDR1 and CDR2 (germline): SGHNT, YYREEE (reference sequence). V lost 3 bases and J lost 5; bases outside the gene matches: 7. The CDR3 has 15 amino acids. The CDR3 nucleotides are TGTGCCAGCAGCTACCCCGGGACAGGGGCGGAGACCCAGTACTTC. Encoded protein: CASSYPGTGAETQYF.

The chain uses TRBV7-9 and TRBJ2-7, with D maybe TRBD1 (6 bases). V was clipped by 4 bases and J by 4 bases, with 11 bases between them. Germline CDR1 is SEHNR and CDR2 is FQNEAQ (reference sequence). The CDR3 has 13 amino acids. DNA for the CDR3: TGTGCCAGCAGCTATGGACAGCTTTACGAGCAGTACTTC. Protein sequence: CASSYGQLYEQYF.

Here the CDR3 DNA reads TGTGCCAGCAGCCGGGGGGCCGCCGTGGAGACCCAGTACTTC. This encodes CASSRGAAVETQYF. The chain links TRBV7-9 to TRBJ2-5, with D perhaps TRBD2 (7 bases). CDR3 length equals 14 residues. Germline V gene sequence: CDR1 SEHNR, CDR2 FQNEAQ (reference sequence). V was shortened by 5 bases and J by 5 bases, with 15 bases between the two germline ends.

V gene TRBV19 combines with J gene TRBJ1-1, with 12 bases matching TRBD1. Germline loops: CDR1 LNHDA, CDR2 SQIVND (reference sequence). V lost 6 bases, J lost 4 bases, and 12 bases stayed unmatched. CDR3 size: 17 residues. The CDR3 DNA follows: TGTGCCAGTAGCCTCGGGACAGGGGGCGTTAAGACCACTGAAGCTTTCTTT. This codes for CASSLGTGGVKTTEAFF.

The chain has TRBV5-5 and TRBJ2-4, with 8 positions matching TRBD1. Germline lookup yields CDR1 SGHKS and CDR2 YYEKEE (reference sequence). The CDR3 totals 19 residues. Losses at the gene ends were 0 bases for V and 1 base for J; bases not matched to a gene: 12. The CDR3 here is CASSLGDRLTSFAKNIQYF. Written as DNA, the CDR3 is TGTGCCAGCAGCTTGGGGGACAGGCTGACCTCCTTTGCCAAAAACATTCAGTACTTC. The entire variable domain, with the rest obtained from reference TRBV5-5 and TRBJ2-4, is as follows: DAGVTQSPTHLIKTRGQQVTLRCSPISGHKSVSWYQQVLGQGPQFIFQYYEKEERGRGNFPDRFSARQFPNYSSELNVNALLLGDSALYLCASSLGDRLTSFAKNIQYFGAGTRLSVL.

This sequence joins TRBV19 and TRBJ2-7, with D possibly being TRBD1 (7 bases). This CDR3 is 16 amino acids long. Germline lookup yields CDR1 LNHDA and CDR2 SQIVND (reference sequence). Deletions cut 5 bases from V and 0 bases from J, with 17 bases between. CDR3 amino acids: CASSPGQPEGSYEQYF. CDR3 nucleotide sequence: TGTGCCAGTAGTCCGGGACAGCCGGAGGGCTCCTACGAGCAGTACTTC.